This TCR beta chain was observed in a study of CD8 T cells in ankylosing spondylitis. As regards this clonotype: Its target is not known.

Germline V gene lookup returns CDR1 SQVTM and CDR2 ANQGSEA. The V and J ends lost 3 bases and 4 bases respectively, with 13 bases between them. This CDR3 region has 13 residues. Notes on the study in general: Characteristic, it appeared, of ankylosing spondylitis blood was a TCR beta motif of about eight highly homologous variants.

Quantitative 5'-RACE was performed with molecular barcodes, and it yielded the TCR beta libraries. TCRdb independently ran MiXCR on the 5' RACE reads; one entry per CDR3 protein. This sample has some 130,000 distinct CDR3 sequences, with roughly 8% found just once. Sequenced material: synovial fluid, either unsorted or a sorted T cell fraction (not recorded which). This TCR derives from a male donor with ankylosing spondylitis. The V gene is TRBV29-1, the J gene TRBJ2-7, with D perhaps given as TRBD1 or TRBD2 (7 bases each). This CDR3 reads CSVEGQGGYEQYF. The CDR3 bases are TGCAGCGTTGAGGGTCAGGGGGGGTACGAGCAGTACTTC.